The source of this T cell receptor beta chain is a study of blood T cell repertoires in COVID-19. Study context: The United States, Italy and Spain were the sources of the acute and convalescent COVID-19 samples.

Some clones are missing from TCRdb's copy, which holds only in-frame ones; the method was immunoSEQ multiplex PCR. The repertoire holds 150,000 to 200,000 clones, with approximately 84% as singletons. The sample comprised peripheral blood. This receptor was taken from a woman aged 45-60 years with COVID-19, enrolled during active disease.

The CDR3 spells CASSYGQGRNTIYF. The CDR3 bases are TGTGCCAGCAGCTATGGACAGGGCAGAAACACCATATATTTT. This chain uses TRBV11-2 with TRBJ1-3; TRBD1 aligns across 8 bases. Trimming removed 4 bases from V and 5 bases from J; junction bases left unmatched: 4. The CDR3 is 14 amino acids. Germline V gene sequence: CDR1 SGHAT, CDR2 FQNNGV.